These T cell receptor beta chains were read from a single sample in a study of blood T cell repertoires in COVID-19. Sequenced by immunoSEQ multiplex PCR; TCRdb stores in-frame clones only, minus some. Among 350,000 to 450,000 clones listed, over 75% were seen once. The sequencing sample was made of peripheral blood. Source of these receptors: a woman aged 55-70 years with COVID-19, enrolled during active disease. The CDR3 runs from the conserved cysteine through the conserved F or W. The D gene is left open where the match is weak. Expanded clones get a size class; other rows say once, few or many, or leave the size out.

v_gene: TRBV6-6; abundance: -; d_gene: -; j_gene: TRBJ2-2; CDR3aa: CASTLPTGLVTGELFF; CDR3nt: TGTGCCAGCACCCTACCCACAGGGTTGGTCACCGGGGAGCTGTTTTTT
v_gene: TRBV30; abundance: -; d_gene: -; j_gene: TRBJ1-5; CDR3aa: CAWSPRGGGNQPQHF; CDR3nt: TGTGCCTGGAGTCCCCGGGGGGGCGGCAATCAGCCCCAGCATTTT
v_gene: TRBV18; abundance: -; d_gene: TRBD1; j_gene: TRBJ1-6; CDR3aa: CASSPGQGNNSPLHF; CDR3nt: TGTGCCAGCTCACCGGGACAGGGGAACAATTCACCCCTCCACTTT
v_gene: TRBV6-5; abundance: -; d_gene: TRBD1; j_gene: TRBJ1-4; CDR3aa: CASGQVYEKLFF; CDR3nt: TGTGCCAGCGGACAGGTATATGAAAAACTGTTTTTT
v_gene: TRBV5-1; abundance: -; d_gene: -; j_gene: TRBJ1-2; CDR3aa: CASSLMLGAGGYTF; CDR3nt: TGCGCCAGCAGCCTCATGTTAGGGGCTGGAGGCTACACCTTC
v_gene: TRBV3-1/TRBV3-2; abundance: -; d_gene: TRBD2; j_gene: TRBJ2-4; CDR3aa: CASSNHTSGAKNIQYF; CDR3nt: TGTGCCAGCAGCAACCACACTAGCGGGGCCAAAAACATTCAGTACTTC
v_gene: TRBV10-2; abundance: -; d_gene: -; j_gene: TRBJ2-1; CDR3aa: CASRPRPGLDYNEQFF; CDR3nt: TGCGCCAGCAGACCACGACCGGGACTCGATTACAATGAGCAGTTCTTC
v_gene: TRBV5-1; abundance: -; d_gene: -; j_gene: TRBJ1-1; CDR3aa: CASSLEHPSNTEAFF; CDR3nt: TGCGCCAGCAGCTTGGAACACCCCTCAAACACTGAAGCTTTCTTT
v_gene: TRBV6-5; abundance: -; d_gene: TRBD1; j_gene: TRBJ1-2; CDR3aa: CASSTTGQNYGYTF; CDR3nt: TGTGCCAGCAGTACGACAGGGCAGAACTATGGCTACACCTTC
v_gene: TRBV7-6; abundance: -; d_gene: -; j_gene: TRBJ1-1; CDR3aa: CASSLGGGSGTEAFF; CDR3nt: TGTGCCAGCAGCCTAGGGGGGGGATCCGGCACTGAAGCTTTCTTT
v_gene: TRBV3-1/TRBV3-2; abundance: -; d_gene: -; j_gene: TRBJ1-1; CDR3aa: CASSPSWRLNTEAFF; CDR3nt: TGTGCCAGCAGCCCATCCTGGCGGCTGAACACTGAAGCTTTCTTT
v_gene: TRBV6-5; abundance: -; d_gene: TRBD1; j_gene: TRBJ2-7; CDR3aa: CASSYEPGQSYEQYF; CDR3nt: TGTGCCAGCAGTTACGAACCGGGACAGTCCTACGAGCAGTACTTC
v_gene: TRBV5-1; abundance: -; d_gene: -; j_gene: TRBJ2-4; CDR3aa: CASSLAAGLGKNIQYF; CDR3nt: TGCGCCAGCAGCTTGGCCGCAGGGCTGGGCAAAAACATTCAGTACTTC
v_gene: TRBV29-1; abundance: -; d_gene: -; j_gene: TRBJ1-4; CDR3aa: CSVQFGGRWEKLFF; CDR3nt: TGCAGCGTTCAGTTCGGGGGGCGTTGGGAAAAACTGTTTTTT
v_gene: TRBV7-3; abundance: -; d_gene: TRBD2; j_gene: TRBJ2-3; CDR3aa: CASSLSGTRADTQYF; CDR3nt: TGTGCCAGCAGCTTATCCGGGACTAGAGCAGATACGCAGTATTTT
v_gene: TRBV11-2; abundance: -; d_gene: TRBD1; j_gene: TRBJ2-5; CDR3aa: CASRDRQGIRETQYF; CDR3nt: TGTGCCAGCAGAGATCGACAGGGGATCCGAGAGACCCAGTACTTC
v_gene: TRBV12-5; abundance: -; d_gene: -; j_gene: TRBJ2-1; CDR3aa: CASSGNGNEQFF; CDR3nt: TGTGCTAGTTCCGGTAACGGCAATGAGCAGTTCTTC
v_gene: TRBV15; abundance: -; d_gene: TRBD2; j_gene: TRBJ2-5; CDR3aa: CATSSQRGLQETQYF; CDR3nt: TGTGCCACCAGCAGTCAGCGGGGGCTCCAGGAGACCCAGTACTTC
v_gene: TRBV5-1; abundance: -; d_gene: -; j_gene: TRBJ1-2; CDR3aa: CASSFQGRTNYGYTF; CDR3nt: TGCGCCAGCAGCTTTCAGGGGCGGACTAACTATGGCTACACCTTC
v_gene: TRBV7-9; abundance: -; d_gene: -; j_gene: TRBJ1-4; CDR3aa: CASSNQGSANEKLFF; CDR3nt: TGTGCCAGCAGCAATCAGGGGTCGGCTAATGAAAAACTGTTTTTT
v_gene: TRBV6-2/TRBV6-3; abundance: -; d_gene: -; j_gene: TRBJ1-4; CDR3aa: CASSYTGEKLFF; CDR3nt: TGTGCCAGCAGTTATACGGGAGAAAAACTGTTTTTT
v_gene: TRBV29-1; abundance: -; d_gene: -; j_gene: TRBJ1-5; CDR3aa: CSVGTANSNQPQHF; CDR3nt: TGCAGCGTCGGGACTGCAAATAGCAATCAGCCCCAGCATTTT
v_gene: TRBV4-1; abundance: many; d_gene: -; j_gene: TRBJ1-2; CDR3aa: CASSPTGGVNYGYTF; CDR3nt: TGCGCCAGCAGCCCTACCGGAGGGGTCAACTATGGCTACACCTTC
v_gene: TRBV21-1; abundance: -; d_gene: -; j_gene: TRBJ1-2; CDR3aa: CASSGQVRGDGYTF; CDR3nt: TGTGCCAGCAGCGGACAGGTGAGGGGAGACGGCTACACCTTC
v_gene: TRBV20-1; abundance: few; d_gene: -; j_gene: TRBJ1-3; CDR3aa: CSASDRYSGNTIYF; CDR3nt: TGCAGTGCTAGTGACCGGTACTCTGGAAACACCATATATTTT
v_gene: TRBV23-1; abundance: -; d_gene: -; j_gene: TRBJ2-3; CDR3aa: CASSQPSTQYF; CDR3nt: TGCGCCAGCAGTCAGCCGAGTACGCAGTATTTT
v_gene: TRBV5-4; abundance: -; d_gene: TRBD2; j_gene: TRBJ2-1; CDR3aa: CASSPTTSGGPNEQFF; CDR3nt: TGTGCCAGCAGCCCTACGACTAGCGGGGGGCCCAATGAGCAGTTCTTC
v_gene: TRBV5-1; abundance: -; d_gene: -; j_gene: TRBJ1-4; CDR3aa: CASSLDPPRGHNEKLFF; CDR3nt: TGCGCCAGCAGCTTGGACCCTCCCAGGGGACATAATGAAAAACTGTTTTTT
v_gene: TRBV7-2; abundance: -; d_gene: TRBD1; j_gene: TRBJ2-7; CDR3aa: CASSDYGQGGYYEQYF; CDR3nt: TGTGCCAGCAGCGATTATGGACAGGGTGGATACTACGAGCAGTACTTC
v_gene: TRBV2; abundance: -; d_gene: TRBD2; j_gene: TRBJ2-5; CDR3aa: CASSTPLAGITETQYF; CDR3nt: TGTGCCAGCAGTACACCCTTAGCGGGGATTACAGAGACCCAGTACTTC
v_gene: TRBV5-1; abundance: -; d_gene: -; j_gene: TRBJ1-6; CDR3aa: CASSFDSYNSPLHF; CDR3nt: TGCGCCAGCAGCTTCGACAGCTATAATTCACCCCTCCACTTT
v_gene: TRBV18; abundance: -; d_gene: TRBD1; j_gene: TRBJ2-7; CDR3aa: CASSPLGTPTRGTYEQYF; CDR3nt: TGTGCCAGCTCACCACTCGGGACCCCAACCAGGGGGACCTACGAGCAGTACTTC
v_gene: TRBV7-3; abundance: -; d_gene: TRBD1; j_gene: TRBJ1-2; CDR3aa: CASSLNDRGDGYTF; CDR3nt: TGTGCCAGCAGCCTAAACGACAGGGGAGATGGCTACACCTTC
v_gene: TRBV7-2; abundance: -; d_gene: TRBD1; j_gene: TRBJ1-3; CDR3aa: CASNNRGGPGNTIYF; CDR3nt: TGTGCCAGTAACAACAGGGGTGGCCCTGGAAACACCATATATTTT
v_gene: TRBV7-2; abundance: once; d_gene: TRBD2; j_gene: TRBJ2-2; CDR3aa: CASSGPGLAGGGGELFF; CDR3nt: TGTGCCAGCAGCGGGCCGGGACTAGCGGGGGGTGGCGGGGAGCTGTTTTTT
v_gene: TRBV28; abundance: -; d_gene: -; j_gene: TRBJ1-4; CDR3aa: CASSLADRRNEKLFF; CDR3nt: TGTGCCAGCAGTTTGGCTGACAGACGGAATGAAAAACTGTTTTTT
v_gene: TRBV4-1; abundance: -; d_gene: -; j_gene: TRBJ1-2; CDR3aa: CASSQGPSGGNYGYTF; CDR3nt: TGCGCCAGCAGCCAAGGTCCCTCCGGAGGGAACTATGGCTACACCTTC
v_gene: TRBV3-1/TRBV3-2; abundance: -; d_gene: -; j_gene: TRBJ1-1; CDR3aa: CASSQDVTEAFF; CDR3nt: TGTGCCAGCAGCCAAGACGTCACTGAAGCTTTCTTT
v_gene: TRBV4-1; abundance: -; d_gene: TRBD1; j_gene: TRBJ1-6; CDR3aa: CASSPPDRDVSPLHF; CDR3nt: TGCGCCAGCAGCCCCCCGGACAGGGACGTTTCACCCCTCCACTTT
v_gene: TRBV3-1/TRBV3-2; abundance: -; d_gene: TRBD2; j_gene: TRBJ2-5; CDR3aa: CASSQVLAGGQETQYF; CDR3nt: TGTGCCAGCAGCCAAGTCCTAGCGGGGGGCCAAGAGACCCAGTACTTC
v_gene: TRBV12-3/TRBV12-4; abundance: once; d_gene: TRBD1; j_gene: TRBJ1-2; CDR3aa: CASSRGFAYGYTF; CDR3nt: TGTGCCAGCAGCAGGGGGTTCGCCTATGGCTACACCTTC
v_gene: TRBV6-1; abundance: -; d_gene: TRBD1; j_gene: TRBJ1-2; CDR3aa: CASSEKLKGAGGYTF; CDR3nt: TGTGCCAGCAGTGAGAAATTAAAGGGGGCCGGCGGCTACACCTTC
v_gene: TRBV10-2; abundance: -; d_gene: -; j_gene: TRBJ1-5; CDR3aa: CASSAGQYSNQPQHF; CDR3nt: TGCGCCAGCAGTGCCGGACAGTATAGCAATCAGCCCCAGCATTTT
v_gene: TRBV5-6; abundance: -; d_gene: TRBD1; j_gene: TRBJ1-1; CDR3aa: CASTLGGTGLTEAFF; CDR3nt: TGTGCCAGCACCCTGGGGGGGACAGGATTAACTGAAGCTTTCTTT
v_gene: TRBV11-2; abundance: -; d_gene: TRBD2; j_gene: TRBJ2-7; CDR3aa: CASSLVVTSGGAYEQYF; CDR3nt: TGTGCCAGCAGCTTAGTGGTAACTAGCGGGGGGGCCTACGAGCAGTACTTC
v_gene: TRBV5-1; abundance: -; d_gene: TRBD2; j_gene: TRBJ2-5; CDR3aa: CASTTAGTSGQETQYF; CDR3nt: TGCGCCAGCACCACAGCCGGGACTAGCGGTCAAGAGACCCAGTACTTC
v_gene: TRBV24-1; abundance: -; d_gene: TRBD1; j_gene: TRBJ1-2; CDR3aa: CATRDRGRHGYTF; CDR3nt: TGTGCCACTCGGGACAGGGGTCGCCATGGCTACACCTTC
v_gene: TRBV7-2; abundance: -; d_gene: -; j_gene: TRBJ2-5; CDR3aa: CASSLVGGYQETQYF; CDR3nt: TGTGCCAGCAGCTTAGTAGGCGGCTACCAAGAGACCCAGTACTTC